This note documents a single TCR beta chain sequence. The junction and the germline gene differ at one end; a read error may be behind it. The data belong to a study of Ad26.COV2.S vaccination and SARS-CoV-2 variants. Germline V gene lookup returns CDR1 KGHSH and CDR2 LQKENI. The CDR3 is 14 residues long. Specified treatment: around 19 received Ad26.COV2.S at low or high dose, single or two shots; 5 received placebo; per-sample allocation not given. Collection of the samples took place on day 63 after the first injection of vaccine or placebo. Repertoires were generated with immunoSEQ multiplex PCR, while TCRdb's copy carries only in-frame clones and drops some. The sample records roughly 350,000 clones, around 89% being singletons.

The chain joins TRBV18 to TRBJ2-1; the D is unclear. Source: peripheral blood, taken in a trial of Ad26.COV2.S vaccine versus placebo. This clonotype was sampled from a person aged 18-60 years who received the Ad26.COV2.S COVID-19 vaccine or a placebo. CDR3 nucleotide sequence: TGTGCCAGCTCACCCTCGGCCGGCTACGATGAGCAGTTCTTC. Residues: CASSPSAGYDEQFF.